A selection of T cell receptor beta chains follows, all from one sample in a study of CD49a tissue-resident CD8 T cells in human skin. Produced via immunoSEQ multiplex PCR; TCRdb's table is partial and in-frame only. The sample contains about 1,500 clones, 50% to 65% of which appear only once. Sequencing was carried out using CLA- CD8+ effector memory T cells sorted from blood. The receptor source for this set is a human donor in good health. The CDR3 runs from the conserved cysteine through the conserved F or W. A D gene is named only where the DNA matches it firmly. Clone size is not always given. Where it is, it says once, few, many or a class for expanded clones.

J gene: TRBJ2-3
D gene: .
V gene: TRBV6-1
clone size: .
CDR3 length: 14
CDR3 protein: CASHRSPSTDTQYF
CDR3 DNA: TGTGCCAGCCACAGGAGCCCTAGCACAGATACGCAGTATTTT

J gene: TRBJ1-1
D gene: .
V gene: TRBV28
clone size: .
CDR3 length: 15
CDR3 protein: CASSFSTGTMAEAFF
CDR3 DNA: TGTGCCAGCAGTTTCTCGACCGGGACAATGGCCGAAGCTTTCTTT

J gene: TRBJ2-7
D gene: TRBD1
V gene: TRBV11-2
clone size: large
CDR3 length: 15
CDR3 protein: CASSLNRDRAHEQYF
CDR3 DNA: TGTGCCAGCAGCTTAAACCGGGACAGGGCCCACGAGCAGTACTTC

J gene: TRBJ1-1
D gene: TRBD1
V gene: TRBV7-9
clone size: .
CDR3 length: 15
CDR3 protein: CASSSHRGLHTEAFF
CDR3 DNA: TGTGCCAGCAGCTCACACAGGGGTTTGCACACTGAAGCTTTCTTT

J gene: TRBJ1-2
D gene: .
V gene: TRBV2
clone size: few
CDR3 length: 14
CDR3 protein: CASTPGGARDGYTF
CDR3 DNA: TGTGCCAGCACCCCTGGAGGGGCGAGGGATGGCTACACCTTC

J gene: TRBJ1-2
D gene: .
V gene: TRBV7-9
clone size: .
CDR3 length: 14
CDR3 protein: CASSLGYRPDGYTF
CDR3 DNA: TGTGCCAGCAGCTTAGGGTACCGCCCGGATGGCTACACCTTC

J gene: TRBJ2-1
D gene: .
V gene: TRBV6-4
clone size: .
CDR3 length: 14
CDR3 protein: CASSEWLEAPEQFF
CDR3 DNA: TGTGCCAGCAGTGAGTGGTTGGAAGCGCCTGAGCAGTTCTTC

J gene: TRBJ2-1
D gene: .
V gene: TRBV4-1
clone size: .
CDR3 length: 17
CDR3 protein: CASSQDLERVSYNEQFF
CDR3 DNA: TGCGCCAGCAGCCAAGATTTGGAGCGGGTCTCCTACAATGAGCAGTTCTTC

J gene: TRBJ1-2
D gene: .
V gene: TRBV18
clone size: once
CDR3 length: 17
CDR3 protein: CASSPEPPGDYVDGYTF
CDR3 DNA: TGTGCCAGCTCACCCGAACCCCCAGGGGACTATGTGGATGGCTACACCTTC

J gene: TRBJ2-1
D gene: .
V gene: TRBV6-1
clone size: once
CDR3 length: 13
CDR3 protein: CASDRSESNEQFF
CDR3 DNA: TGTGCCAGCGACCGGAGCGAGAGCAATGAGCAGTTCTTC

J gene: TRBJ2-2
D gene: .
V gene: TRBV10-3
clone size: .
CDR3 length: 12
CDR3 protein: CATWTDTGELFF
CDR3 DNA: TGTGCCACCTGGACAGACACCGGGGAGCTGTTTTTT

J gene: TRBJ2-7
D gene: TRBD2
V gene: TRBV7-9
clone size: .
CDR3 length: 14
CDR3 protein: CASSHSGRSYEQYF
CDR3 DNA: TGTGCCAGCAGCCATAGCGGGAGGTCCTACGAGCAGTACTTC

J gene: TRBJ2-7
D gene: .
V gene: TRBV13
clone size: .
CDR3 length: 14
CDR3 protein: CASSYRWASYEQYF
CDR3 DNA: TGTGCCAGCAGCTACCGCTGGGCGTCCTACGAGCAGTACTTC

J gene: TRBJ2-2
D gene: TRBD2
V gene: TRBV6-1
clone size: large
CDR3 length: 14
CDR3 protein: CASSDAGGSGELFF
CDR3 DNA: TGTGCCAGCAGTGATGCGGGAGGAAGCGGGGAGCTGTTTTTT

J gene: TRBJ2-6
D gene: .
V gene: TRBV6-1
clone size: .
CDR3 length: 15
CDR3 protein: CASSDEPTGANVLTF
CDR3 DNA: TGTGCCAGCAGTGATGAGCCTACGGGGGCCAACGTCCTGACTTTC

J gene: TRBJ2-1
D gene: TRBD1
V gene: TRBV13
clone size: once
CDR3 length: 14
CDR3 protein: CASSAGTVYNEQFF
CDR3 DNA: TGTGCCAGCAGCGCTGGGACAGTCTACAATGAGCAGTTCTTC

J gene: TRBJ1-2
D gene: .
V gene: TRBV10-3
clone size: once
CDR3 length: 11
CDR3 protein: CAIGENYGYTF
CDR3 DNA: TGTGCCATCGGGGAGAACTATGGCTACACCTTC

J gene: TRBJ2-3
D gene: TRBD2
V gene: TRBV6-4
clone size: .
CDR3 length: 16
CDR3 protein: CASSHTGTSGADTQYF
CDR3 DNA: TGTGCCAGCAGCCACACAGGGACTAGCGGGGCAGATACGCAGTATTTT

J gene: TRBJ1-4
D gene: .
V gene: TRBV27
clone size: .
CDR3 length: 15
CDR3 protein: CASSLARATNEKLFF
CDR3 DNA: TGTGCCAGCAGTTTAGCCCGGGCAACTAATGAAAAACTGTTTTTT

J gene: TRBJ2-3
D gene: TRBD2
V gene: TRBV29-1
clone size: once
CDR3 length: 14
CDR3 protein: CSTPSGDSTDTQYF
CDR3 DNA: TGCAGCACCCCAAGCGGGGATAGCACAGATACGCAGTATTTT

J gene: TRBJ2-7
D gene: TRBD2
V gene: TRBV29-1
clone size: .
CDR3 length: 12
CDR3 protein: CSARGSGSEQYF
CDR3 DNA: TGCAGCGCCCGGGGTAGCGGGAGCGAGCAGTACTTC

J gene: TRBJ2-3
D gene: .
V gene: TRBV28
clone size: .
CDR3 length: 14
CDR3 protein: CASSLYSRKDTQYF
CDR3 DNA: TGTGCCAGCAGTTTATATTCGCGGAAAGATACGCAGTATTTT

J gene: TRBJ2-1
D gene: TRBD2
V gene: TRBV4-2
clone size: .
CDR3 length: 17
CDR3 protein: CASSQDGSSGGYNEQFF
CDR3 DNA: TGTGCCAGCAGCCAAGACGGTAGTAGCGGGGGGTACAATGAGCAGTTCTTC

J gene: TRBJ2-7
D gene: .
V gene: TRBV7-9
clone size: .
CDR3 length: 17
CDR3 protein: CASSTLGTEEPFHEQYF
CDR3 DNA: TGTGCCAGCAGCACCTTAGGAACTGAGGAACCTTTCCACGAGCAGTACTTC